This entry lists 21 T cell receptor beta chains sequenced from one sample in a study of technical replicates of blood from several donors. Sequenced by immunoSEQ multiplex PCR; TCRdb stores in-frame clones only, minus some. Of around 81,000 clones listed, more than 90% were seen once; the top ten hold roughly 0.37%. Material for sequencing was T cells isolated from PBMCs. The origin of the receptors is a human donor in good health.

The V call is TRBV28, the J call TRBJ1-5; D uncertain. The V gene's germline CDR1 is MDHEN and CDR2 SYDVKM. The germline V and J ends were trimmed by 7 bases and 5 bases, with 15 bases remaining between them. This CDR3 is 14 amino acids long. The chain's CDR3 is CASKLAAKDQPQHF. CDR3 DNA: TGTGCCAGCAAGTTAGCGGCCAAAGATCAGCCCCAGCATTTT.

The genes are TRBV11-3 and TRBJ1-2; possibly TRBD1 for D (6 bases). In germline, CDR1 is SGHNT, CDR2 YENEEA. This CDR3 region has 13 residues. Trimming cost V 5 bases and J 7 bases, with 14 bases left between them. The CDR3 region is CASSQGGGAGYTF. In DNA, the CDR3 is TGTGCCAGCAGCCAAGGGGGAGGGGCTGGCTACACCTTC.

CDR3 loop: CASSLGPREPTIYF. The CDR3 bases are TGTGCCAGCAGCTTGGGTCCGCGCGAGCCCACCATATATTTT. V is TRBV5-4 and J is TRBJ1-3; D unclear. Trimming removed 0 bases at V and 9 bases at J, with 13 bases between. This CDR3 contains 14 residues. Per germline, CDR1 SGHNT and CDR2 YYREEE (reference sequence).

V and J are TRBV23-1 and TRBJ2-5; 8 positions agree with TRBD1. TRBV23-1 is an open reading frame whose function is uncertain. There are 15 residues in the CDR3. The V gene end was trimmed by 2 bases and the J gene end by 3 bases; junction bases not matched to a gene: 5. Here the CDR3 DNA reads TGCGCCAGCAGTCAAACAAAGGACAGGGAAGAGACCCAGTACTTC. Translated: CASSQTKDREETQYF.

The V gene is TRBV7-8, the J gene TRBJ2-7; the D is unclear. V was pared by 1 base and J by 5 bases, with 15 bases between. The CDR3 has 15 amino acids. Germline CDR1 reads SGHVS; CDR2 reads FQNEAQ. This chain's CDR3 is CASSLVEELDHEQYF. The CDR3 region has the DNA TGTGCCAGCAGCTTAGTAGAGGAATTAGACCACGAGCAGTACTTC.

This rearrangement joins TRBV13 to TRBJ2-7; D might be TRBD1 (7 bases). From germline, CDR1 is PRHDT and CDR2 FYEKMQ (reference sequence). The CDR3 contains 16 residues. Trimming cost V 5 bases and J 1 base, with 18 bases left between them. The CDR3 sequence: CASSAEGAGNSYEQYF. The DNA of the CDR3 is TGTGCCAGCAGCGCGGAGGGGGCGGGCAATTCCTACGAGCAGTACTTC.

The CDR3 nucleotides are TGTGCCAGCAGCGTAGGAGGGACAGGGGTTTATGGCTACACCTTC. It yields the protein CASSVGGTGVYGYTF. V gene TRBV9 combines with J gene TRBJ1-2; 10 nucleotides align to TRBD1. Germline values: CDR1 SGDLS, CDR2 YYNGEE. Trimming removed 0 bases from V and 5 bases from J; junction bases left unmatched: 4. The CDR3 totals 15 residues.

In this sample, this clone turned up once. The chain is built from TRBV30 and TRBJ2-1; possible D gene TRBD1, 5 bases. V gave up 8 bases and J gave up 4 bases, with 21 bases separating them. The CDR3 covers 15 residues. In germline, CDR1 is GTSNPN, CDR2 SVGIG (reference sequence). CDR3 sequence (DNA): TGTGCCAGTGAACAAATTATAGGGGATTACAATGAGCAGTTCTTC. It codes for CASEQIIGDYNEQFF.

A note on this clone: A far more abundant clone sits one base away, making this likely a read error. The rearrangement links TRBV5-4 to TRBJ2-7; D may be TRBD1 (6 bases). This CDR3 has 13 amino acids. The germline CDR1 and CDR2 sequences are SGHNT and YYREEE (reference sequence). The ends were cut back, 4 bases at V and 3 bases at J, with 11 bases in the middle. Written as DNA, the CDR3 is TGTGCCAGCAGCGGAGGACAGAACTACGAGCAGTACTTC. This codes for CASSGGQNYEQYF. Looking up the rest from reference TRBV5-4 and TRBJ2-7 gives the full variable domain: ETGVTQSPTHLIKTRGQQVTLRCSSQSGHNTVSWYQQALGQGPQFIFQYYREEENGRGNFPPRFSGLQFPNYSSELNVNALELDDSALYLCASSGGQNYEQYFGPGTRLTVT.

The CDR3 DNA reads TGTGCCAGCAGTTACTCCTACAGGGGAAAGAACACTGAAGCTTTCTTT. Its protein product is CASSYSYRGKNTEAFF. This sequence joins TRBV6-5 and TRBJ1-1; 7 bases line up with TRBD1. The CDR3 runs to 16 residues. From germline, CDR1 is MNHEY and CDR2 SVGAGI. Unmatched junction bases numbered 5, after V lost 0 bases and J lost 1 base.

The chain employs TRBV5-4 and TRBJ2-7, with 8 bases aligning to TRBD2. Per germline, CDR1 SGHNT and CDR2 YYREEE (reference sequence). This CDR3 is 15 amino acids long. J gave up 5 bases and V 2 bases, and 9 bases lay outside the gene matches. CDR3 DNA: TGTGCCAGCAGCTTATTACGGGAGGGCGGGAACGAGCAGTACTTC. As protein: CASSLLREGGNEQYF.

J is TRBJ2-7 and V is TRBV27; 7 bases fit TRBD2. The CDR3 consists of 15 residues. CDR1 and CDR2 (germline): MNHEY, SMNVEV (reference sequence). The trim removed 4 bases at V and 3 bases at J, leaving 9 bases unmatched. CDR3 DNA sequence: TGTGCCAGCAGTTCGAAAGCTAGCGGCCACTACGAGCAGTACTTC. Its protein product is CASSSKASGHYEQYF.

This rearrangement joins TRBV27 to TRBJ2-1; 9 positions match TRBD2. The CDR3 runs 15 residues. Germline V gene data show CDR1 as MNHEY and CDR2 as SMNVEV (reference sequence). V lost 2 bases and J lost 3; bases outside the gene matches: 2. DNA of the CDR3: TGTGCCAGCAGTTTAGGACTAGCGATCTACAATGAGCAGTTCTTC. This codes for CASSLGLAIYNEQFF.

The CDR3 region is CASSQNQDTQYF. CDR3 sequence (DNA): TGTGCCAGCAGCCAAAATCAAGATACGCAGTATTTT. The rearrangement joins TRBV6-5 to TRBJ2-3, with D hard to call. CDR1 is MNHEY and CDR2 is SVGAGI in the germline V gene. The CDR3 covers 12 residues. Trimming shortened V by 6 bases and J by 5 bases, and 9 bases separated the two germline ends.

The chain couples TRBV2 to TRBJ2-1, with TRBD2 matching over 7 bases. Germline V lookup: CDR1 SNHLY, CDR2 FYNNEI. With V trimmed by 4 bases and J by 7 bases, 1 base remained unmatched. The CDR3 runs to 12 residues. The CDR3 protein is CASSVGGNEQFF. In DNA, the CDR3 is TGTGCCAGCAGTGTGGGGGGGAATGAGCAGTTCTTC.

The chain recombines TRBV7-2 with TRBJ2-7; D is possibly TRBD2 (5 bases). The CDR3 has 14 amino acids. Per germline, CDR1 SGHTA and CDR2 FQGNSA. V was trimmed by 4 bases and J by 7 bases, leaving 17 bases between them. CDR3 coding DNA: TGTGCCAGCAGCTCACTAGGACCTTCGGGAGAGCAGTACTTC. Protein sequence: CASSSLGPSGEQYF.

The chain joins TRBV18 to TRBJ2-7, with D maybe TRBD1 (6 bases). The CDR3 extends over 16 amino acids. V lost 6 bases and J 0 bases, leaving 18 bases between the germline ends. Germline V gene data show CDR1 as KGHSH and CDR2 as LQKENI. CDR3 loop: CASSVPRGHHSYEQYF. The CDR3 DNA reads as TGTGCCAGCTCGGTTCCCCGGGGACACCACTCCTACGAGCAGTACTTC.

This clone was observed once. The CDR3 reads CASSLVGTGGFNTEAFF. In DNA, the CDR3 is TGTGCCAGCAGTTTAGTCGGGACAGGGGGCTTCAACACTGAAGCTTTCTTT. The V and J genes are TRBV27 and TRBJ1-1, with TRBD1 matching 12 bases. The CDR3 runs 17 residues. Germline V CDR1 and CDR2: MNHEY, SMNVEV (reference sequence). Germline trimming cut 2 bases from V and 2 bases from J; bases unmatched to any gene: 6.

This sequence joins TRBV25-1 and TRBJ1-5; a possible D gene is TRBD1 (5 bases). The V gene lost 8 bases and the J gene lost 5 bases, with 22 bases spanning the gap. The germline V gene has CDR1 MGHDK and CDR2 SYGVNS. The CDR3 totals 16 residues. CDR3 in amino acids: CASGTSVGGGDQPQHF. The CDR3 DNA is TGTGCCAGCGGGACTTCCGTAGGTGGTGGCGATCAGCCCCAGCATTTT.

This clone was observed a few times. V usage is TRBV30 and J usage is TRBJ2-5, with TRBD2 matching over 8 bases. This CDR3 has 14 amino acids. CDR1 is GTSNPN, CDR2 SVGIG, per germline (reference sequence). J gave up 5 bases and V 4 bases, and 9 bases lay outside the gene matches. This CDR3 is CAWKPLAGSETQYF. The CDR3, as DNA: TGTGCCTGGAAACCCTTAGCGGGATCTGAGACCCAGTACTTC.

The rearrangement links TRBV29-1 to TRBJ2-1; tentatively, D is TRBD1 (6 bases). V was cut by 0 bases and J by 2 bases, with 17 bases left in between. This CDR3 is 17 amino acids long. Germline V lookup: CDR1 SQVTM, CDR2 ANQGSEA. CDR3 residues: CSVEDEGTGIPYNEQFF. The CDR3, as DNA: TGCAGCGTTGAAGATGAGGGTACAGGGATCCCCTACAATGAGCAGTTCTTC.